One and the same sample provided the 26 T cell receptor beta chains below, sequenced in a study of CD8+ T cells in alopecia areata. Reverse transcription of extracted RNA yielded cDNA, which provided the sequencing template. Sequenced by immunoSEQ multiplex PCR; TCRdb stores in-frame clones only, minus some. This table has under 250,000 clones, about three fifths appearing once. The sample here was CD4+ T cells sorted from blood, taken at week 0. Source of these receptors: a human donor with alopecia areata.

The chain has TRBV4-1 and TRBJ2-1, with D perhaps TRBD2 (5 bases). CDR1 and CDR2 (germline): MGHRA, YSYEKL. The CDR3 is 17 amino acids. The ends were cut back, 0 bases at V and 2 bases at J, with 14 bases in the middle. The CDR3 sequence: CASSQDPSGLPYNEQFF. In nucleotides, the CDR3 is TGCGCCAGCAGCCAAGATCCCAGCGGCCTGCCCTACAATGAGCAGTTCTTC.

About this clone itself: Within the sample, other DNA sequences also encode this same CDR3. J is TRBJ1-2 and V is TRBV19, with D uncertain. The CDR3 runs 11 residues. V lost 3 bases, J lost 5 bases, and 4 bases lay in between. The germline V gene encodes CDR1 LNHDA and CDR2 SQIVND (reference sequence). The CDR3 bases are TGTGCCAGTAGTATCGGTTATGGCTACACCTTC. Amino acids: CASSIGYGYTF.

CDR3 DNA: TGCAGCGCTTGCAGGGACATCTACGATGGCTACACCTTC. Protein product: CSACRDIYDGYTF. The V gene is TRBV29-1, the J gene TRBJ1-2, with TRBD1 as a possible D gene (6 bases). The CDR3 has 13 amino acids. Trimming removed 7 bases from V and 6 bases from J, with 18 bases in between. Germline V gene sequence: CDR1 SQVTM, CDR2 ANQGSEA.

V usage is TRBV6-5 and J usage is TRBJ1-2; 7 bases align to TRBD1. The CDR3 contains 12 residues. Germline-derived CDR1 and CDR2 are MNHEY and SVGAGI. V shed 8 bases, J shed 5 bases, and the junction held 5 bases outside the gene matches. The DNA of the CDR3 is TGTGCCAGCTCCGGGACAGTTTATGGCTACACCTTC. Residues: CASSGTVYGYTF.

CDR3: CSVEQSGELFF. The DNA of the CDR3 is TGCAGCGTTGAACAATCCGGGGAGCTGTTTTTT. The genes are TRBV29-1 and TRBJ2-2, with unresolved D. Germline V lookup: CDR1 SQVTM, CDR2 ANQGSEA. This CDR3 has 11 residues. Trimming took off 2 bases at V and 6 bases at J, with 4 bases between the two ends.

The chain links TRBV6-1 to TRBJ2-6; D is ambiguous. CDR1 and CDR2 from the germline V gene are MNHNS and SASEGT. V was clipped by 4 bases and J by 0 bases, with 10 bases between them. This CDR3 is 16 amino acids long. The CDR3: CASSGAWGSGANVLTF. CDR3 in DNA: TGTGCCAGCAGTGGGGCATGGGGCTCTGGGGCCAACGTCCTGACTTTC.

In this sample, this clone turned up once. The chain is built from TRBV29-1 and TRBJ1-4, with D unclear. Trimming pared 4 bases from V and 7 bases from J, leaving 16 bases between. The germline CDR1 and CDR2 sequences are SQVTM and ANQGSEA. This CDR3 comprises 14 residues. This chain's CDR3 is CSVGGWDVSEKLFF. CDR3 sequence (DNA): TGCAGCGTTGGGGGATGGGATGTCAGTGAAAAACTGTTTTTT.

This clone has a single count. The J gene is TRBJ2-6, the V gene TRBV15; the match to TRBD1 covers 7 bases. The junction had 5 bases not matched to a gene; V was cut back by 4 bases and J by 2 bases. CDR1 LNHNV and CDR2 YYDKDF come from the germline V gene (reference sequence). The CDR3 contains 16 residues. CDR3 protein: CATSTDRVTGANVLTF. CDR3 nucleotide sequence: TGTGCCACCAGCACAGACAGGGTTACTGGGGCCAACGTCCTGACTTTC.

This chain uses TRBV7-9 with TRBJ1-1; TRBD1 is a possible D gene (6 bases). The germline V and J ends were trimmed by 5 bases and 4 bases, with 14 bases remaining between them. The germline V gene has CDR1 SEHNR and CDR2 FQNEAQ (reference sequence). The CDR3 has 14 residues. In DNA form, the CDR3 reads TGTGCCAGCAGCGCGATAGGAGGGGGCACTGAAGCTTTCTTT. Translated, it gives CASSAIGGGTEAFF.

The chain is built from TRBV29-1 and TRBJ1-1; TRBD1 matches at 7 bases. The CDR3 is made up of 16 amino acids. V was clipped by 5 bases and J by 1 base; unmatched bases: 13. Germline V CDR1 and CDR2: SQVTM, ANQGSEA. CDR3 loop: CSVQIRTGTANTEAFF. CDR3 bases: TGCAGCGTTCAGATACGAACTGGGACAGCGAACACTGAAGCTTTCTTT.

For the CDR3, the DNA is TGTGCCAGCAGTTTATGGGCAGATCGAGTTCAAGAGACCCAGTACTTC. Its translation is CASSLWADRVQETQYF. V and J are TRBV27 and TRBJ2-5; D is uncertain. Germline V gene data show CDR1 as MNHEY and CDR2 as SMNVEV (reference sequence). V lost 1 base, J lost 2 bases, and 14 bases lay in between. The CDR3 spans 16 residues.

J is TRBJ2-6 and V is TRBV7-9; the D is unclear. The length of the CDR3 is 15 residues. Trimming stripped 3 bases from V and 4 bases from J, with 10 bases between. The germline CDR1 and CDR2 sequences are SEHNR and FQNEAQ (reference sequence). CDR3 nucleotide sequence: TGTGCCAGCAGCTTGGCAGGATCAGGGGCCAACGTCCTGACTTTC. Its translation: CASSLAGSGANVLTF.

The chain recombines TRBV30 with TRBJ2-4; D remains unclear. The CDR3 has 14 amino acids. Trimming left V 0 bases short and J 2 bases short, with 8 bases between. Germline lookup yields CDR1 GTSNPN and CDR2 SVGIG (reference sequence). DNA for the CDR3: TGTGCCTGGAGTGTCGCCTCACCCAAAAACATTCAGTACTTC. It codes for CAWSVASPKNIQYF.

V usage is TRBV4-1 and J usage is TRBJ2-7; D gene uncertain. Germline V gene data show CDR1 as MGHRA and CDR2 as YSYEKL. This CDR3 comprises 11 residues. CDR3 nucleotide sequence: TGCGCTAGTAGCAGCGTTTCCGAGCAGTACTTC. Amino acids: CASSSVSEQYF.

CDR3 nucleotides: TGCGCCAGCAGCCTGACAGTAGATACGCAGTATTTT. This sequence encodes CASSLTVDTQYF. The V and J genes are TRBV5-1 and TRBJ2-3; tentatively, D is TRBD1 (5 bases). Trimming stripped 4 bases from V and 5 bases from J, with 8 bases between. CDR1 is SGHRS and CDR2 is YFSETQ in the germline V gene. The CDR3 is made up of 12 amino acids.

This chain connects TRBV5-1 to TRBJ2-3; 11 bases match TRBD2. The V and J ends lost 4 bases and 4 bases, in that order; junction bases with no gene match: 8. The CDR3 is 16 amino acids. Germline CDR1 is SGHRS and CDR2 is YFSETQ. The CDR3 here is CASSDLAGGVADTQYF. CDR3 coding DNA: TGCGCCAGCAGCGATTTAGCGGGAGGGGTGGCAGATACGCAGTATTTT.

This clone has a count of ten or more. Other DNA sequences from this sample encode an identical CDR3 as well. The chain couples TRBV18 to TRBJ1-5, with 10 bases matching TRBD1. The germline V gene has CDR1 KGHSH and CDR2 LQKENI. The CDR3 runs to 14 residues. Trimming took 3 bases from V and 4 from J; bases not matched to a gene: 0. CDR3 region: CASSPGQGNQPQHF. The CDR3 DNA reads as TGTGCCAGCTCACCGGGACAGGGGAATCAGCCCCAGCATTTT.

This clone turned up a few times. Other DNA sequences in this sample translate to the same CDR3. This chain joins TRBV29-1 and TRBJ1-5; no firm D call. Trimming took off 1 base at V and 4 bases at J, with 8 bases between the two ends. Germline CDR1 is SQVTM and CDR2 is ANQGSEA. CDR3 size: 13 residues. The CDR3 loop is CSVEGEGNQPQHF. CDR3 nucleotide sequence: TGCAGCGTTGAAGGGGAGGGAAATCAGCCCCAGCATTTT.

This chain links TRBV11-2 with TRBJ2-7; tentative D call: TRBD2 (7 bases). This CDR3 is 15 amino acids long. V dropped 5 bases and J dropped 2 bases, with 16 bases sitting between them. Germline V CDR1 and CDR2: SGHAT, FQNNGV. CDR3: CASSLNGGRTYEQYF. In DNA, the CDR3 is TGTGCCAGCAGCCTCAACGGGGGGCGGACCTACGAGCAGTACTTC.

The chain recombines TRBV7-2 with TRBJ2-4; unclear D gene. CDR3 length equals 16 residues. Trimming stripped 2 bases from V and 0 bases from J, with 11 bases between. Per germline, CDR1 SGHTA and CDR2 FQGNSA. The CDR3 coding sequence is TGTGCCAGCAGCTTATCAAGCGTAGGAGCCAAAAACATTCAGTACTTC. It translates to CASSLSSVGAKNIQYF.

The chain combines TRBV5-1 with TRBJ2-7, with D hard to call. This CDR3 is 13 amino acids long. V gave up 0 bases and J gave up 2 bases, with 6 bases separating them. Looked up from germline, CDR1 is SGHRS and CDR2 is YFSETQ. This CDR3 reads CASSLGGPYEQYF. The CDR3 DNA reads TGCGCCAGCAGCTTGGGGGGTCCCTACGAGCAGTACTTC. The full variable domain, rest sourced from reference TRBV5-1 and TRBJ2-7, is KAGVTQTPRYLIKTRGQQVTLSCSPISGHRSVSWYQQTPGQGLQFLFEYFSETQRNKGNFPGRFSGRQFSNSRSEMNVSTLELGDSALYLCASSLGGPYEQYFGPGTRLTVT.

The V and J genes are TRBV5-1 and TRBJ1-1, with D perhaps matching TRBD1 (5 bases). The germline CDR1 and CDR2 sequences are SGHRS and YFSETQ. The CDR3 is made up of 15 amino acids. Trimming stripped 0 bases from V and 1 base from J, with 10 bases between. The CDR3: CASSLGAGRNTEAFF. CDR3 in DNA: TGCGCCAGCAGCTTGGGGGCAGGGCGGAACACTGAAGCTTTCTTT.

V gene TRBV11-2 combines with J gene TRBJ2-6; no definite D call. Germline assignment: CDR1 SGHAT and CDR2 FQNNGV. V lost 4 bases, J lost 0 bases, and 13 bases lay in between. This CDR3 is 17 amino acids long. This chain's CDR3 is CASSSGRWGSGANVLTF. As DNA, the CDR3 is TGTGCCAGCAGCTCCGGAAGATGGGGCTCTGGGGCCAACGTCCTGACTTTC.

This clone appeared a few times. The J gene is TRBJ1-4, the V gene TRBV29-1, with 9 bases matching TRBD1. Trimming at V came to 7 bases and at J to 5 bases, leaving 2 bases not matched to a gene. Germline CDR1 SQVTM, CDR2 ANQGSEA. CDR3 length: 12 residues. CDR3 sequence (DNA): TGCAGCGCCGGACAGGGGAATGAAAAACTGTTTTTT. Translating it yields CSAGQGNEKLFF.

This rearrangement joins TRBV4-1 to TRBJ1-4; D possibly corresponds to TRBD1 (5 bases). Germline CDR1 is MGHRA and CDR2 is YSYEKL. Trimming removed 2 bases at V and 5 bases at J, with 18 bases between. This CDR3 region has 17 residues. DNA of the CDR3: TGCGCCAGCAGCCAAATGGCGTTTGTGGGACTAAATGAAAAACTGTTTTTT. Translation: CASSQMAFVGLNEKLFF.

In its sample, this clone was seen a few times. Distinct nucleotide sequences in the sample also encode this CDR3. The chain combines TRBV11-2 with TRBJ2-7; D gene unclear. The CDR3 is 12 residues long. V lost 3 bases to trimming and J lost 3 bases, with 6 bases between them. Germline CDR1 and CDR2: SGHAT and FQNNGV. For the CDR3, the DNA is TGTGCCAGCAGCTTGGCAGGCTACGAGCAGTACTTC. Amino acid sequence: CASSLAGYEQYF.